This entry lists 20 T cell receptor beta chains sequenced from one sample in a study of CD8+ T cells in alopecia areata. TCR sequencing used cDNA made by reverse transcription of extracted RNA. Data came from immunoSEQ multiplex PCR; TCRdb stores just in-frame clones and leaves some out. The profile covers approximately 170,000 clones, with 45% to 75% appearing a single time and 0.65% to 0.7% taken by the ten largest. The treatment is: oral pan-JAK inhibitor, 5-10 mg twice daily. The sequenced sample was CD4+ T cells sorted from blood, obtained at week 4, from a patient treated with tofacitinib. These receptors were obtained from a human donor with alopecia areata.

This clone was detected a few times. The CDR3 protein is CASGLVKNQPQHF. The CDR3 DNA reads TGTGCCAGCGGGTTGGTAAAAAATCAGCCCCAGCATTTT. The chain uses TRBV6-5 and TRBJ1-5; D gene uncertain. The germline V gene encodes CDR1 MNHEY and CDR2 SVGAGI. This CDR3 is built from 13 residues. The ends were cut back, 8 bases at V and 4 bases at J, with 12 bases in the middle.

The table lists this clone with a few counts. V is TRBV29-1 and J is TRBJ2-7; D perhaps matches TRBD2 (6 bases). Germline CDR1 is SQVTM and CDR2 is ANQGSEA. V was trimmed by 6 bases and J by 5 bases, leaving 20 bases between them. The CDR3 length is 14 residues. CDR3 protein: CSVGYAGKGNEQYF. The DNA for the CDR3 is TGCAGCGTAGGGTATGCGGGGAAGGGCAACGAGCAGTACTTC.

As concerns this clone: One end of the junction is discordant with germline, which a read error may explain. The chain carries TRBV6-1 and TRBJ2-5; 7 bases are a match to TRBD1. CDR1 is MNHNS and CDR2 is SASEGT in the germline V gene. The CDR3 has 14 amino acids. The CDR3 coding sequence is TGTGCCATCAGTGAGTCGGCAGGGGGAGAGACCCAGTACTTC. Translated: CAISESAGGETQYF.

The chain combines TRBV29-1 with TRBJ2-2, with D perhaps assigned TRBD1 or TRBD2 (6 bases each). CDR1 is SQVTM and CDR2 is ANQGSEA in the germline V gene. The CDR3 totals 12 residues. CDR3 sequence reads: CTGGGVSGELFF. The CDR3 DNA reads as TGCACCGGGGGCGGAGTATCCGGGGAGCTGTTTTTT.

The V call is TRBV6-6, the J call TRBJ2-3; D uncertain. The CDR3 contains 13 residues. V shed 2 bases and J shed 0 bases, with 3 bases lying between them. Germline V lookup: CDR1 MNHNY, CDR2 SVGAGI (reference sequence). CDR3 amino acids: CASSYDSTDTQYF. The CDR3 DNA reads as TGTGCCAGCAGTTACGACAGCACAGATACGCAGTATTTT.

The rearrangement uses TRBV30 and TRBJ2-2, with D perhaps given as TRBD1 or TRBD2 (5 bases each). This CDR3 has 15 amino acids. CDR1 GTSNPN and CDR2 SVGIG come from the germline V gene (reference sequence). Trimming pared 2 bases from V and 5 bases from J, leaving 15 bases between. CDR3 nucleotides: TGTGCCTGGAGTCGTCGGGGACCTAAAACCGGGGAGCTGTTTTTT. Translation gives CAWSRRGPKTGELFF.

The chain uses TRBV5-4 and TRBJ2-5; D call uncertain. This CDR3 is built from 13 residues. Trimming took 0 bases from V and 4 from J, leaving 7 bases between them. In germline, CDR1 is SGHNT, CDR2 YYREEE (reference sequence). The DNA of the CDR3 is TGTGCCAGCAGCTTGGCCAGGCCAGAGACCCAGTACTTC. Its protein product is CASSLARPETQYF.

The sample holds one count of this clone. The chain carries TRBV6-1 and TRBJ2-3, with 7 bases matching TRBD2. There are 13 residues in the CDR3. The V segment lost 6 bases and the J segment 3 bases; nucleotides outside the gene matches: 3. CDR1 is MNHNS and CDR2 is SASEGT in the germline V gene. The CDR3 here is CASSGRNTDTQYF. Written as DNA, the CDR3 is TGTGCCAGCAGCGGGAGGAATACAGATACGCAGTATTTT.

This clone was counted a few times. V and J are TRBV5-8 and TRBJ1-2, with D hard to call. There are 13 residues in the CDR3. V was trimmed by 3 bases and J by 5 bases, leaving 11 bases between them. Germline values: CDR1 SGHTS, CDR2 YDEGEE. In DNA, the CDR3 is TGTGCCAGCAGCTACAACCAGGCGTATGGCTACACCTTC. The encoded protein is CASSYNQAYGYTF.

This clone was counted a few times. V usage is TRBV18 and J usage is TRBJ2-5; 9 bases map to TRBD1. CDR1 is KGHSH and CDR2 is LQKENI in the germline V gene. The ends lost 5 bases at V and 5 bases at J; junction bases unmatched: 9. CDR3 length: 15 residues. In DNA form, the CDR3 reads TGTGCCAGCTCAACCGGGACAGGGAACACGGAGACCCAGTACTTC. It translates to CASSTGTGNTETQYF.

This clone was observed a handful of times. V is TRBV7-9 and J is TRBJ1-2, with 8 bases fitting TRBD1. Germline lookup yields CDR1 SEHNR and CDR2 FQNEAQ (reference sequence). This CDR3 region has 15 residues. V lost 3 bases, J lost 5 bases, and 8 bases stayed unmatched. In nucleotides, the CDR3 is TGTGCCAGCAGCTTTCAGGGGGCTACCACTTATGGCTACACCTTC. Translated, it gives CASSFQGATTYGYTF.

This clone has just a few counts. The rearrangement uses TRBV5-1 and TRBJ1-3; 8 bases are shared with TRBD1. The CDR3 sequence is 15 residues long. The J segment lost 2 bases and the V segment lost 2 bases, leaving 3 bases of the junction unmatched. The germline CDR1 and CDR2 sequences are SGHRS and YFSETQ. The CDR3 nucleotides are TGCGCCAGCAGCTTTTCAGGGGGCGCTGGAAACACCATATATTTT. Translated, it gives CASSFSGGAGNTIYF.

The chain carries TRBV30 and TRBJ2-3; possibly TRBD1 for D (5 bases). The CDR3 extends over 14 amino acids. CDR1 is GTSNPN and CDR2 is SVGIG in the germline V gene (reference sequence). Trimming took 2 bases from V and 6 from J, leaving 15 bases between them. The CDR3 sequence: CAWSRGNSWDTQYF. The CDR3, as DNA: TGTGCCTGGAGTAGGGGTAATAGTTGGGATACGCAGTATTTT.

This clone was counted between two and nine times. The CDR3 loop is CASSLILATANEKLFF. In DNA, the CDR3 is TGCGCCAGCAGCCTCATCCTGGCAACGGCTAATGAAAAACTGTTTTTT. The chain uses TRBV4-1 and TRBJ1-4, with D uncertain. Between the trimmed V and J ends, which lost 4 bases and 3 bases, there was a span of 15 bases. Germline V CDR1 and CDR2: MGHRA, YSYEKL. The CDR3 loop spans 16 amino acids.

A few counts support this clone. J is TRBJ2-1 and V is TRBV7-9, with D perhaps TRBD1 or TRBD2 (5 bases each). The germline gives CDR1 SEHNR, CDR2 FQNEAQ (reference sequence). V was clipped by 7 bases and J by 0 bases, with 16 bases between them. CDR3 size: 16 residues. CDR3 in amino acids: CASIGVGTSSYNEQFF. CDR3 nucleotides: TGTGCCAGCATTGGAGTCGGGACCAGCTCCTACAATGAGCAGTTCTTC.

This chain uses TRBV7-2 with TRBJ1-1; D ambiguous. The CDR3 has 15 amino acids. Germline V CDR1 and CDR2: SGHTA, FQGNSA. V dropped 1 base and J dropped 2 bases, with 11 bases sitting between them. CDR3 sequence: CASSLVTGSNTEAFF. CDR3 nucleotide sequence: TGTGCCAGCAGCTTAGTAACCGGCAGCAACACTGAAGCTTTCTTT.

This clone appeared a few times. The chain joins TRBV29-1 to TRBJ2-5; D remains unclear. The germline V gene has CDR1 SQVTM and CDR2 ANQGSEA. With 7 bases removed from V and 4 bases from J, the gap between germline ends came to 10 bases. The CDR3 contains 11 residues. CDR3: CSARPGETQYF. The CDR3 nucleotides are TGCAGCGCCCGCCCGGGAGAGACCCAGTACTTC.

The chain joins TRBV11-2 to TRBJ2-5; D may correspond to TRBD1 or TRBD2 (6 bases each). Trimming took 7 bases from V and 9 from J, leaving 18 bases between them. This CDR3 is built from 13 residues. Germline lookup yields CDR1 SGHAT and CDR2 FQNNGV. As DNA, the CDR3 is TGTGCCAGCACCAACCGAAGGAGGGGGGCCCAGTACTTC. This codes for CASTNRRRGAQYF.

The chain joins TRBV5-1 to TRBJ2-3; D may be TRBD1 or TRBD2 (5 bases each). This CDR3 is built from 14 residues. The V end was cut by 4 bases, the J end by 2 bases, with 11 bases between. The germline V gene has CDR1 SGHRS and CDR2 YFSETQ. This CDR3 is CASSRGPTTDTQYF. Written as DNA, the CDR3 is TGCGCCAGCAGCCGGGGACCGACCACAGATACGCAGTATTTT.

The chain carries TRBV6-5 and TRBJ1-4, with D maybe TRBD1 (6 bases). V lost 4 bases, J lost 5 bases, and 11 bases lay in between. The CDR3 length is 14 residues. Germline lookup yields CDR1 MNHEY and CDR2 SVGAGI. The CDR3 reads CASSSGARNEKLFF. CDR3 coding DNA: TGTGCCAGCAGTTCGGGGGCCCGAAATGAAAAACTGTTTTTT.